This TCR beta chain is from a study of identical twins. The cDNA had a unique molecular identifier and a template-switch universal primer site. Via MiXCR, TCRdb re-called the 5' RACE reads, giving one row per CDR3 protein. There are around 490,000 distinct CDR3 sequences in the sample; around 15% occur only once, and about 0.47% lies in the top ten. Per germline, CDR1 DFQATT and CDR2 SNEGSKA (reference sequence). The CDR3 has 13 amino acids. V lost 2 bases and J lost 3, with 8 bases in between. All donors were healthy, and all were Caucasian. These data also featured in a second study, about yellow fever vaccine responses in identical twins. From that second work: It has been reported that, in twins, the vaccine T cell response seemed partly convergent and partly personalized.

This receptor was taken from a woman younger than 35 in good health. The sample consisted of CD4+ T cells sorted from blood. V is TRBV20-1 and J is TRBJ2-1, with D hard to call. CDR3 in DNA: TGCAGTGCTAGACTCGATTTCTACAATGAGCAGTTCTTC. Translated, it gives CSARLDFYNEQFF.